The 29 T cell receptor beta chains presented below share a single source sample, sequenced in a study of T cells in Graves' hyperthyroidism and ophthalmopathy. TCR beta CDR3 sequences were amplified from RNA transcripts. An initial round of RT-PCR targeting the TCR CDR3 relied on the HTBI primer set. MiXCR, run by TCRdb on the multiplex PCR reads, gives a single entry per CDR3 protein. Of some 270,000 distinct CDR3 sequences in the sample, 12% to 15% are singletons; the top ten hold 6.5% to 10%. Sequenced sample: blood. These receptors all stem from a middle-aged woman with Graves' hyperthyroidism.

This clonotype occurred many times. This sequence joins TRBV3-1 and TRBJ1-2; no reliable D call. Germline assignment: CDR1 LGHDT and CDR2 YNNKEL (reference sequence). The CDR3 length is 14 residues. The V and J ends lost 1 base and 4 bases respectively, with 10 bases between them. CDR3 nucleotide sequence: TGTGCCAGCAGCCAAGGTGGCAGCCGCTATGGCTACACCTTC. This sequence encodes CASSQGGSRYGYTF.

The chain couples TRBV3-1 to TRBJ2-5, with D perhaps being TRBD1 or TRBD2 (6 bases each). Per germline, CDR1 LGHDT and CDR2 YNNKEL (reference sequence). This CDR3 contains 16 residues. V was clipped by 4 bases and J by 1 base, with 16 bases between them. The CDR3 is CASSPPGALIQETQYF. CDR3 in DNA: TGTGCCAGCAGCCCCCCGGGGGCGCTCATCCAAGAGACCCAGTACTTC.

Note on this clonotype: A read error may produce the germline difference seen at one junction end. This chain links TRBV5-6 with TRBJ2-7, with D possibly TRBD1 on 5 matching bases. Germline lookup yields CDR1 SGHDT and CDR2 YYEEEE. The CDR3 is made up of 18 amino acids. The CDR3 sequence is CASSFFSPRRAEYYAQYF. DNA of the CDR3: TGTGCCAGCAGCTTTTTTAGTCCGCGCAGGGCAGAATACTACGCGCAGTACTTC.

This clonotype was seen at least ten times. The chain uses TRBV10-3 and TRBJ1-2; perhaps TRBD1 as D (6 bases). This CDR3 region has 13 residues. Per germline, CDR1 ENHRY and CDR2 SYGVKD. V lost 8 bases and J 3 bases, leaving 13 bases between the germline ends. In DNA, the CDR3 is TGTGCCATCGTTGGGGGGGCATACTATGGCTACACCTTC. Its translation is CAIVGGAYYGYTF.

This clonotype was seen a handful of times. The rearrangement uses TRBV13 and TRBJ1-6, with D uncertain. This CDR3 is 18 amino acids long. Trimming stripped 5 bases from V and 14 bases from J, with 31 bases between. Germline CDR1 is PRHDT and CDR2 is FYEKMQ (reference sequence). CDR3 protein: CASSPRLTGSEGSKTLHF. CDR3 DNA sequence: TGTGCCAGCAGCCCGAGATTGACGGGGTCAGAAGGCTCAAAGACCCTCCACTTT.

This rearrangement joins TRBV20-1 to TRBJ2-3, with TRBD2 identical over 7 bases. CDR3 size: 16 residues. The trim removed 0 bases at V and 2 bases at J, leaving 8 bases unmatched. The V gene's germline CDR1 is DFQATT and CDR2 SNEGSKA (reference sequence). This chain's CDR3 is CSARDRLALLTDTQYF. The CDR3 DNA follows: TGCAGTGCTAGAGACCGACTAGCCTTACTCACAGATACGCAGTATTTT.

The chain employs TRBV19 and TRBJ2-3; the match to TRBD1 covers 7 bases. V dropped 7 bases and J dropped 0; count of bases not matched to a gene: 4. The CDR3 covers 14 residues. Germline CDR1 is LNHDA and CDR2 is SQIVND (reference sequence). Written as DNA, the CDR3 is TGTGCCAGTAAAGGGACAGCTAGCACAGATACGCAGTATTTT. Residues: CASKGTASTDTQYF.

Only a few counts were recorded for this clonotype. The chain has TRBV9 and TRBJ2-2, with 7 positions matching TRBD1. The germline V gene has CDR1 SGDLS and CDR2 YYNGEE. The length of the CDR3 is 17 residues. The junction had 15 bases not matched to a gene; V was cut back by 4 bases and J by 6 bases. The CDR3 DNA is TGTGCCAGCAGCCCCTATCCCCCGGGACAGCGACCCGGGGAGCTGTTTTTT. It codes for CASSPYPPGQRPGELFF.

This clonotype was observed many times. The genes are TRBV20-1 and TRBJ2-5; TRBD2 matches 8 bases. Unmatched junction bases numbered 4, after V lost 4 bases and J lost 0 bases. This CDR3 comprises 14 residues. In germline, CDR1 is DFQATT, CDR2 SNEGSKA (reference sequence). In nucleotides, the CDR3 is TGCAGTGCTATTACTAGCGGCCACCAAGAGACCCAGTACTTC. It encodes CSAITSGHQETQYF.

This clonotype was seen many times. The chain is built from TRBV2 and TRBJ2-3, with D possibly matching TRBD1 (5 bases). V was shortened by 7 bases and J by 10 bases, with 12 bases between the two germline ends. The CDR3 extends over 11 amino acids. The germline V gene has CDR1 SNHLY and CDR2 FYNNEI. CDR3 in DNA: TGTGCCAGCACTTTTAGCAGGGCGCAGTATTTT. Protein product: CASTFSRAQYF.

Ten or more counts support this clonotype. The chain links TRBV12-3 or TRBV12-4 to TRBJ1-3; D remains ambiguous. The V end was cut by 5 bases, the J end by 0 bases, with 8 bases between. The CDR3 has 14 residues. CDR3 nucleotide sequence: TGTGCCAGCAGTCTCGGGGACTCTGGAAACACCATATATTTT. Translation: CASSLGDSGNTIYF.

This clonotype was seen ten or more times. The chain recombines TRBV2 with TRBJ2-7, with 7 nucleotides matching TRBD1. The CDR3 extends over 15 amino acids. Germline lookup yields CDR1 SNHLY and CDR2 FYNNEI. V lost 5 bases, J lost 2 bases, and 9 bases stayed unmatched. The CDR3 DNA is TGTGCCAGCAGTTCGGACAGGCGTAAAACCTACGAGCAGTACTTC. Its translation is CASSSDRRKTYEQYF.

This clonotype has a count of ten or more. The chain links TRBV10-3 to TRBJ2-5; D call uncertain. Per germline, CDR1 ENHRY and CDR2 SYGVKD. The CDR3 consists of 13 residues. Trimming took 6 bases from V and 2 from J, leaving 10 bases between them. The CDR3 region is CAIRGTVQETQYF. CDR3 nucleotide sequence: TGTGCCATCAGAGGTACGGTGCAAGAGACCCAGTACTTC.

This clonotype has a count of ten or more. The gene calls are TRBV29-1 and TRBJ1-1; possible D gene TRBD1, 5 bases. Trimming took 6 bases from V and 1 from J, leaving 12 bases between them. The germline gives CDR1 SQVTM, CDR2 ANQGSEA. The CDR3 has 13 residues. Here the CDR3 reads CSVRDRRNTEAFF. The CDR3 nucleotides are TGCAGCGTCCGAGACAGACGGAACACTGAAGCTTTCTTT. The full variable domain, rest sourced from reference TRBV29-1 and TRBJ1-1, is SAVISQKPSRDICQRGTSLTIQCQVDSQVTMMFWYRQQPGQSLTLIATANQGSEATYESGFVIDKFPISRPNLTFSTLTVSNMSPEDSSIYLCSVRDRRNTEAFFGQGTRLTVV.

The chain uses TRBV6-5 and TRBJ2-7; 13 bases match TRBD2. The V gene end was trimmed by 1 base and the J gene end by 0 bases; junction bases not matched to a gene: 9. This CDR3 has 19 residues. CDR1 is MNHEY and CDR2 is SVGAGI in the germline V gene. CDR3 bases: TGTGCCAGCAGTTACTTCCTGACTAGCGGGAGGCCCTACTCCTACGAGCAGTACTTC. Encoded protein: CASSYFLTSGRPYSYEQYF.

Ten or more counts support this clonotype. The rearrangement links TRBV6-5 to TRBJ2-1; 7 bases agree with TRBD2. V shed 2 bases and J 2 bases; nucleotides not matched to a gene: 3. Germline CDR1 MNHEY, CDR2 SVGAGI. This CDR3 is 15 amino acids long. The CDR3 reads CASSYGGGPYNEQFF. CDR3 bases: TGTGCCAGCAGTTACGGGGGGGGACCCTACAATGAGCAGTTCTTC.

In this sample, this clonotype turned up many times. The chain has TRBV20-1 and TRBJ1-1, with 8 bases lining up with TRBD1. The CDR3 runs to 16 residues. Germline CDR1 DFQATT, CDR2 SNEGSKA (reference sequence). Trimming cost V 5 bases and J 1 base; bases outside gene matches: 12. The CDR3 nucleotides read TGCAGTGCTCAACTTCCCGACAGGGGAGAGAACACTGAAGCTTTCTTT. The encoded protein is CSAQLPDRGENTEAFF.

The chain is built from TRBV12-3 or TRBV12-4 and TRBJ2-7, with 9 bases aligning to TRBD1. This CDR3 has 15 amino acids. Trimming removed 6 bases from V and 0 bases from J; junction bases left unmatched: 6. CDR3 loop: CASRSGTGSSYEQYF. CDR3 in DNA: TGTGCCAGCAGATCCGGGACAGGGAGCTCCTACGAGCAGTACTTC.

CDR3 protein: CASSAQQVAGELFF. In DNA form, the CDR3 reads TGTGCCAGCAGCGCCCAACAGGTTGCCGGGGAGCTGTTTTTT. The V call is TRBV9, the J call TRBJ2-2, with D perhaps matching TRBD1 (5 bases). Germline CDR1 reads SGDLS; CDR2 reads YYNGEE. The V and J ends lost 3 bases and 6 bases respectively, with 12 bases between them. The CDR3 runs 14 residues.

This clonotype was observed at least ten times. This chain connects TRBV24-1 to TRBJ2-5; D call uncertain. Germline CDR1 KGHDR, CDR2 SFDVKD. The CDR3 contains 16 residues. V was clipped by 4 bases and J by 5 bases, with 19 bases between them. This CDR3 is CATSDPIGPSSETQYF. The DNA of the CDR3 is TGTGCCACCAGTGACCCGATTGGACCCAGCTCGGAGACCCAGTACTTC.

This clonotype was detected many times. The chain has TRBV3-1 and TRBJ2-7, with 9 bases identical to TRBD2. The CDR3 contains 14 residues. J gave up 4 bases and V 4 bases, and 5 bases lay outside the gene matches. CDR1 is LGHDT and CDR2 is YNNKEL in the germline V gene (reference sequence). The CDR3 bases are TGTGCCAGCAGCCTAGCGGGAGTTTTGTACGAGCAGTACTTC. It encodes CASSLAGVLYEQYF.

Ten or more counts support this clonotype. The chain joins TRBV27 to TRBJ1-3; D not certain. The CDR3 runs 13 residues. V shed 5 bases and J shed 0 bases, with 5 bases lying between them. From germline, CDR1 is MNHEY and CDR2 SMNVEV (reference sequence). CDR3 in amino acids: CASSQYSGNTIYF. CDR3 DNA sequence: TGTGCCAGCAGTCAGTACTCTGGAAACACCATATATTTT.

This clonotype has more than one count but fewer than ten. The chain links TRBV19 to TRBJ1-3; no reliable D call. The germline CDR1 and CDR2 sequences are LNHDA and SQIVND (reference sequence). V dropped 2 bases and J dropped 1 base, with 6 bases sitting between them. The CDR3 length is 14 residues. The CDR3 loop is CASSISGSGNTIYF. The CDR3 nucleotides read TGTGCCAGTAGTATATCGGGGTCTGGAAACACCATATATTTT.

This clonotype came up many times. CDR3 sequence: CASNRDRNYGYTF. CDR3 nucleotide sequence: TGTGCCAGCAACCGGGACAGGAACTATGGCTACACCTTC. This chain links TRBV6-2 or TRBV6-3 with TRBJ1-2; TRBD1 aligns across 8 bases. CDR3 length: 13 amino acids. From germline, CDR1 is MNHEY and CDR2 SVGEGT. Trimming removed 7 bases from V and 2 bases from J; junction bases left unmatched: 3.

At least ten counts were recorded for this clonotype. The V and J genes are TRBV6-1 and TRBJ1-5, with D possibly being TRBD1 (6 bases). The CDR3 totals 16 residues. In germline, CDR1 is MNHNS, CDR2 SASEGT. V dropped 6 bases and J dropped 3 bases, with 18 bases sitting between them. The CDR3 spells CASRGVKQGPNQPQHF. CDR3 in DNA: TGTGCCAGCAGGGGAGTTAAACAGGGTCCCAATCAGCCCCAGCATTTT.

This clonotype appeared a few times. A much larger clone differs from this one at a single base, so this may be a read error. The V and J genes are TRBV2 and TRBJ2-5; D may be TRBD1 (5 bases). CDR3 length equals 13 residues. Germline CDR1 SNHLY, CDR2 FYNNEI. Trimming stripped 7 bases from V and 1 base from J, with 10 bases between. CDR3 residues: CASKGALQETQYF. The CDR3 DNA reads TGTGCCAGCAAAGGGGCGCTCCAAGAGACCCAGTACTTC.

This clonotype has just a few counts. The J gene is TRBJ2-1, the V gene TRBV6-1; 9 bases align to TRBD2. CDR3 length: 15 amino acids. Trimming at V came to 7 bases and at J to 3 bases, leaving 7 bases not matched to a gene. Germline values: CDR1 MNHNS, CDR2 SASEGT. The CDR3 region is CASISAGGYYNEQFF. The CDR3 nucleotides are TGTGCCAGCATTAGCGCGGGAGGGTACTACAATGAGCAGTTCTTC.

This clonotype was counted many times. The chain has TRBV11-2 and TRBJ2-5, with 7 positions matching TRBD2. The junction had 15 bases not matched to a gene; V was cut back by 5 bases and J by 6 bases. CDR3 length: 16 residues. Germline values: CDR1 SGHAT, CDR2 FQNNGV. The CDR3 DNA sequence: TGTGCCAGCAGCCCCCGGGAGTCGTCCGGGGGGAAGACCCAGTACTTC. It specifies CASSPRESSGGKTQYF.

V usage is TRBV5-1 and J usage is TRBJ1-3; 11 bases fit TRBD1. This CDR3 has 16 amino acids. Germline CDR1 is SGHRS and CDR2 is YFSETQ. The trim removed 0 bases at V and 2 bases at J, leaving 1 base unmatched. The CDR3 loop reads CASSLGTGGPGNTIYF. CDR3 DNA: TGCGCCAGCAGCTTGGGGACAGGGGGCCCTGGAAACACCATATATTTT.